Sequencing of this TCR beta chain was carried out in a study of Graves' ophthalmopathy and Graves' hyperthyroidism. Study in general: Before any treatment, peripheral blood was taken at the initial diagnosis. Whole-study results and caveats: Ophthalmopathy progression cases were predicted by the model with 70.59% sensitivity and 72% to 80% specificity.

Pregnant or lactating patients and those with other autoimmune diseases or uncontrolled infections were excluded. Clinicians diagnosed using symptoms, serum thyroxine, TRAb, thyroid ultrasound and orbital computed tomography. CDR1 is DFQATT and CDR2 is SNEGSKA in the germline V gene (reference sequence). The ends lost 0 bases at V and 5 bases at J; junction bases unmatched: 21. The CDR3 is 19 amino acids. TCR beta CDR3 regions were amplified from RNA transcripts. The workflow started with a first-round RT-PCR run with HTBI primers and then moved on to a second-round multiplex PCR. TCRdb re-derived calls from the multiplex PCR reads in MiXCR, one entry per CDR3 protein. Of hundreds of thousands of distinct CDR3 sequences listed, 20% to 25% are singletons. With respect to this clonotype: The antigen remains undetermined.

The chain combines TRBV20-1 with TRBJ2-7; 8 nucleotides align to TRBD1. This receptor was taken from a young woman with stable Graves' hyperthyroidism. Some clones in this sample may be carry-over from other donors' samples. The sample comprised peripheral blood. DNA for the CDR3: TGCAGTGCTAGAGATTGGGGTCCTCCGACGCCAGGGGGCCTGGACGAGCAGTACTTC. Translating gives CSARDWGPPTPGGLDEQYF.